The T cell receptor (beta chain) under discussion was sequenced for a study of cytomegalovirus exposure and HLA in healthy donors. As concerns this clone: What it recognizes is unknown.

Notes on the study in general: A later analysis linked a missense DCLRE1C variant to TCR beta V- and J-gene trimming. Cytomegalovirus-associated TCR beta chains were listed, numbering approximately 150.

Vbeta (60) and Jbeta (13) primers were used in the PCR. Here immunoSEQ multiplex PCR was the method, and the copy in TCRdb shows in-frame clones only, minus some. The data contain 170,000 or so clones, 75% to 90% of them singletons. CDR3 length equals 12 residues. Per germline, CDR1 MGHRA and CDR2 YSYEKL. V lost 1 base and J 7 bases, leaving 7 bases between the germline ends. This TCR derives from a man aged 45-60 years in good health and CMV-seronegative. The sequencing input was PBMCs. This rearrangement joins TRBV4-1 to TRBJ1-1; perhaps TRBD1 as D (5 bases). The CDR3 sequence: CASSQAGGEAFF. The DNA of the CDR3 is TGCGCCAGCAGCCAAGCGGGGGGTGAAGCTTTCTTT.